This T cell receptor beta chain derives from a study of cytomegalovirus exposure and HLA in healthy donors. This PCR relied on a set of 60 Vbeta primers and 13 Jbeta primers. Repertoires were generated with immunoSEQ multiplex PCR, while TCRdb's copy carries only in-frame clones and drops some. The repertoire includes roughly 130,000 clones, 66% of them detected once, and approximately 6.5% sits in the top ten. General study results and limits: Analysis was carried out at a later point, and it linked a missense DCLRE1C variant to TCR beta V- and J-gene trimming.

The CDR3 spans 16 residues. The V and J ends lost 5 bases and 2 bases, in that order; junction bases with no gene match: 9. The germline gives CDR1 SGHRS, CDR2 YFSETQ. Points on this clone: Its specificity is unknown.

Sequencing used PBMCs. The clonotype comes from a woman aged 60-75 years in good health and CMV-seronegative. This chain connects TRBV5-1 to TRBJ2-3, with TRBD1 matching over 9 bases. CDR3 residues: CASSRGGTGTTDTQYF. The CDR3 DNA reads TGCGCCAGCAGTCGTGGTGGGACAGGGACCACAGATACGCAGTATTTT.